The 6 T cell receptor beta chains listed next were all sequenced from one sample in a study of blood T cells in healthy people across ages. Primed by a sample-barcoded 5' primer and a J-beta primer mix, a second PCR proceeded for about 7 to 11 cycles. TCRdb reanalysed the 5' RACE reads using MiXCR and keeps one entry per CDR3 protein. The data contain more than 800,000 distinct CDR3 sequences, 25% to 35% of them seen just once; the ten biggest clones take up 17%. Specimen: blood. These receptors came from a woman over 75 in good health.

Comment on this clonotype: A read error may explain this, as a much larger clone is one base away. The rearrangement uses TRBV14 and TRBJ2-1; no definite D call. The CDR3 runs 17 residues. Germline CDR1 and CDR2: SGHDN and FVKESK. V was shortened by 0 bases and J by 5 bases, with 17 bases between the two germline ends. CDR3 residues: CASSQDMSQQPHNEQFF. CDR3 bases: TGTGCCAGCAGCCAAGATATGTCGCAGCAGCCCCACAATGAGCAGTTCTTC.

Here the CDR3 reads CASSPSEGEDYGYTF. CDR3 nucleotide sequence: TGTGCCAGCAGTCCCAGCGAAGGGGAAGACTATGGCTACACCTTC. V gene TRBV6-5 combines with J gene TRBJ1-2, with TRBD1 as a possible D gene (5 bases). Germline assignment: CDR1 MNHEY and CDR2 SVGAGI. The CDR3 is 15 amino acids. V was trimmed by 5 bases and J by 3 bases, leaving 16 bases between them.

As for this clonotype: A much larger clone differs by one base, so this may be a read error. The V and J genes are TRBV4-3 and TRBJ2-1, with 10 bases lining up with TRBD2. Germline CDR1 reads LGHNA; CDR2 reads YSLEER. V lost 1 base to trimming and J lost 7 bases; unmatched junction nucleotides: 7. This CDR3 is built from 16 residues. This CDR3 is CASSQGRAGGPNEQFF. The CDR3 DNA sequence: TGCGCCAGCAGCCAAGGGCGAGCGGGGGGGCCTAATGAGCAGTTCTTC.

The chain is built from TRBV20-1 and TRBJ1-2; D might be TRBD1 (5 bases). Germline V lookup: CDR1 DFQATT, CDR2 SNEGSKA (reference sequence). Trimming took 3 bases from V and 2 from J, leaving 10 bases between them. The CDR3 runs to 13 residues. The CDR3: CSASNPGNYGYTF. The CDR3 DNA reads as TGCAGTGCTAGTAATCCAGGGAACTATGGCTACACCTTC.

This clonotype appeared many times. In nucleotides, the CDR3 is TGTGCCACCAGCAGAGACATTGTGAGCTCCTACGAGCAGTACTTC. This codes for CATSRDIVSSYEQYF. The rearrangement links TRBV15 to TRBJ2-7; D call uncertain. The CDR3 is made up of 15 amino acids. Trimming took 0 bases from V and 0 from J, leaving 9 bases between them. Germline CDR1 reads LNHNV; CDR2 reads YYDKDF (reference sequence).

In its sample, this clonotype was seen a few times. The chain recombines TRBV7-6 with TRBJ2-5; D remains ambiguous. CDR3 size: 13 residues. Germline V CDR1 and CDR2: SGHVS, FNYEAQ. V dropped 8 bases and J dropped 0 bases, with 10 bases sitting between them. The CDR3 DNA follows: TGTGCCAGCGGAAGAACGTACCAAGAGACCCAGTACTTC. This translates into CASGRTYQETQYF. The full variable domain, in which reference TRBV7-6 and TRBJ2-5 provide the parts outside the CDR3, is GAGVSQSPRYKVTKRGQDVALRCDPISGHVSLYWYRQALGQGPEFLTYFNYEAQQDKSGLPNDRFSAERPEGSISTLTIQRTEQRDSAMYRCASGRTYQETQYFGPGTRLLVL.